A single T cell receptor (beta chain) is shown here with its context. Its antigen is as yet unknown. Patients had resection in Japan or China between about 2013 and 2018. The sample comes from a study of immune evolution from preneoplasia to lung adenocarcinoma. Study-level findings and limits: T cell clonality was higher in KRAS-mutant than EGFR-mutant or wild-type nodules. Top clone frequencies peaked in normal lung, apparently declining through invasive adenocarcinoma. Normal lung had highest clonality; later lesions appeared denser, more diverse.

This CDR3 has 12 amino acids. The germline V and J ends were trimmed by 8 bases and 1 base, with 9 bases remaining between them. Germline V gene sequence: CDR1 SNHLY, CDR2 FYNNEI. Repertoires were generated with immunoSEQ multiplex PCR, while TCRdb's copy carries only in-frame clones and drops some. Here the sample spans 30,000 to 45,000 clones, 74% being singletons. This sequence originates from a person in their 60s with lung adenocarcinoma. The V and J genes are TRBV2 and TRBJ2-7; no reliable D call. Source material: FFPE invasive lung adenocarcinoma tissue. CDR3 nucleotide sequence: TGTGCCAGCCGGTCGGTTTCCTACGAGCAGTACTTC. Translating it yields CASRSVSYEQYF.